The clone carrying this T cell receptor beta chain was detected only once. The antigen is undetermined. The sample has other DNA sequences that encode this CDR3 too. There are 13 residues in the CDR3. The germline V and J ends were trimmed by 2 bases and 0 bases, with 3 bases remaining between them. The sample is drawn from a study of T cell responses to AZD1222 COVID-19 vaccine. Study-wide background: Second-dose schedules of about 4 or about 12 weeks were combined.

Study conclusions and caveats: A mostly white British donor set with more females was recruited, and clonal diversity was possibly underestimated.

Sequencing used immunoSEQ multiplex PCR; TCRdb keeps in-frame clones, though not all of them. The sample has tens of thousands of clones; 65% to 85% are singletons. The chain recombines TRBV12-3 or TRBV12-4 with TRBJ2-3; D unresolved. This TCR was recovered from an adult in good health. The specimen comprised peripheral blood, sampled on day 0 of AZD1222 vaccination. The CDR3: CASSLSSTDTQYF. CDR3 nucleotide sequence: TGTGCCAGCAGTTTATCCAGCACAGATACGCAGTATTTT.